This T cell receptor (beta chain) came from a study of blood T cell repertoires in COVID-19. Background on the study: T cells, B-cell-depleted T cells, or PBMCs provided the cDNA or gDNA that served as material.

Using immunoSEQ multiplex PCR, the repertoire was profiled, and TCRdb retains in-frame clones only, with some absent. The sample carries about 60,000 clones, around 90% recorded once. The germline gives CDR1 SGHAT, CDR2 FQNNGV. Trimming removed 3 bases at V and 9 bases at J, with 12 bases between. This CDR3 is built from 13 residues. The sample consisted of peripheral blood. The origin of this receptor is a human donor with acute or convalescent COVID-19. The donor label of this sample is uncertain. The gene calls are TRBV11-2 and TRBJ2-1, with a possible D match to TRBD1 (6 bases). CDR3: CASSFVTGSEQFF. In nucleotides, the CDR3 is TGTGCCAGCAGCTTCGTGACAGGCAGTGAGCAGTTCTTC.